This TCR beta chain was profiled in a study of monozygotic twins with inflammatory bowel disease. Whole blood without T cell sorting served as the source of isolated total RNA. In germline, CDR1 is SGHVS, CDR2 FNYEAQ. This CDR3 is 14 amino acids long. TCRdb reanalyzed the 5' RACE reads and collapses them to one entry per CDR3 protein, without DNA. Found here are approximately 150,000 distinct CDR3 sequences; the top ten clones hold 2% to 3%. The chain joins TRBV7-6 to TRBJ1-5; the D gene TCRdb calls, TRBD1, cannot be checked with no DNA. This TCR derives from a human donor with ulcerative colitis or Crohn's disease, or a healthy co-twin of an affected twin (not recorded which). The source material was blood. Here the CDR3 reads CASSFPGQGQPQHF. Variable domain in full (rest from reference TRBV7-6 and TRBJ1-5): GAGVSQSPRYKVTKRGQDVALRCDPISGHVSLYWYRQALGQGPEFLTYFNYEAQQDKSGLPNDRFSAERPEGSISTLTIQRTEQRDSAMYRCASSFPGQGQPQHFGDGTRLSIL.